This T cell receptor beta chain was captured in a study of T cells after yellow fever vaccination. Template switching with 5'RACE generated the TCR cDNA and added a universal primer site and UMIs. TCRdb reanalysed the 5' RACE reads using MiXCR and keeps one entry per CDR3 protein. This sample has 200,000 to 300,000 distinct CDR3 sequences, with around 6.7% found just once. This clonotype was seen a handful of times. Between the trimmed V and J ends, which lost 5 bases and 2 bases, there was a span of 4 bases. Germline loops: CDR1 SGHTA, CDR2 FQGNSA. The CDR3 runs to 12 residues. This receptor was identified in a man aged 30 to 45 who received the YFV17D yellow fever vaccine. The J gene is TRBJ2-1, the V gene TRBV7-2; D unresolved. This sample comprised CD4+ T cells sorted from PBMCs, obtained on the day of the yellow fever booster vaccination. The CDR3 loop reads CASSHPYNEQFF. The CDR3 coding sequence is TGTGCCAGCAGCCATCCCTACAATGAGCAGTTCTTC.